These 20 T cell receptor beta chains were all obtained from the same sample, sequenced in a study of blood T cell repertoires in COVID-19. Produced via immunoSEQ multiplex PCR; TCRdb's table is partial and in-frame only. The sample yields around 67,000 clones, around nine tenths seen once. Input material: peripheral blood. Receptors originate from an elderly woman with active or convalescent COVID-19.

The rearrangement links TRBV5-1 to TRBJ2-2, with D hard to call. CDR1 is SGHRS and CDR2 is YFSETQ in the germline V gene. V dropped 0 bases and J dropped 1 base, with 4 bases sitting between them. The CDR3 is 14 amino acids. CDR3 region: CASSLVVNTGELFF. DNA for the CDR3: TGCGCCAGCAGCTTGGTCGTGAACACCGGGGAGCTGTTTTTT.

The chain links TRBV5-1 to TRBJ2-7, with D possibly matching TRBD2 (5 bases). Germline V gene data show CDR1 as SGHRS and CDR2 as YFSETQ. This CDR3 has 14 amino acids. Deletions cut 0 bases from V and 9 bases from J, with 16 bases between. The CDR3 DNA sequence: TGCGCCAGCAGCTTGGGATCCGACGGACTGGGGCAGTACTTC. Amino acid sequence: CASSLGSDGLGQYF.

V is TRBV9 and J is TRBJ1-2, with TRBD1 matching over 8 bases. Per the germline V gene, CDR1 is SGDLS and CDR2 is YYNGEE. J was trimmed by 6 bases and V by 1 base; bases with no gene match: 11. The CDR3 spans 16 residues. CDR3 coding DNA: TGTGCCAGCAGCGTATCCGGGACAGGCGCCGGGAATGGCTACACCTTC. Its protein is CASSVSGTGAGNGYTF.

The rearrangement links TRBV29-1 to TRBJ1-6; 7 bases map to TRBD1. Germline CDR1 is SQVTM and CDR2 is ANQGSEA. The CDR3 totals 13 residues. With V trimmed by 6 bases and J by 9 bases, 8 bases remained unmatched. The CDR3 sequence: CSVLQGLGSPLHF. CDR3 bases: TGCAGCGTCCTACAGGGGTTAGGTTCACCCCTCCACTTT.

The rearrangement links TRBV7-2 to TRBJ1-5; 8 positions agree with TRBD1. V shed 5 bases, J shed 2 bases, and the junction held 5 bases outside the gene matches. This CDR3 has 15 residues. Germline values: CDR1 SGHTA, CDR2 FQGNSA. CDR3 in amino acids: CASSLMTGGNQPQHF. CDR3 coding DNA: TGTGCCAGCAGCCTTATGACAGGGGGCAATCAGCCCCAGCATTTT.

The chain carries TRBV19 and TRBJ1-5; a possible D gene is TRBD1 (6 bases). The CDR3 has 15 residues. V lost 3 bases and J 3 bases, leaving 12 bases between the germline ends. The germline gives CDR1 LNHDA, CDR2 SQIVND (reference sequence). In DNA form, the CDR3 reads TGTGCCAGTAGTATCCCAGGGGACGTCAATCAGCCCCAGCATTTT. This sequence encodes CASSIPGDVNQPQHF. Supplemented by reference TRBV19 and TRBJ1-5, the full variable domain reads DGGITQSPKYLFRKEGQNVTLSCEQNLNHDAMYWYRQDPGQGLRLIYYSQIVNDFQKGDIAEGYSVSREKKESFPLTVTSAQKNPTAFYLCASSIPGDVNQPQHFGDGTRLSIL.

This clone was detected only once. The genes are TRBV5-1 and TRBJ2-2; D uncertain. The CDR3 sequence is 12 residues long. In germline, CDR1 is SGHRS, CDR2 YFSETQ. V was clipped by 4 bases and J by 3 bases, with 4 bases between them. CDR3 residues: CASSPYTGELFF. The CDR3 DNA reads as TGCGCCAGCAGCCCCTACACCGGGGAGCTGTTTTTT.

This sequence joins TRBV10-1 and TRBJ2-1, with 8 bases identical to TRBD2. Germline V gene data show CDR1 as WNHNN and CDR2 as SYGVQD (reference sequence). The CDR3 runs to 17 residues. V shed 0 bases and J 4 bases; nucleotides not matched to a gene: 8. CDR3 sequence: CASSESQRGSPYNEQFF. Written as DNA, the CDR3 is TGCGCCAGCAGTGAGTCTCAGCGGGGGTCACCTTACAATGAGCAGTTCTTC.

The V call is TRBV29-1, the J call TRBJ1-4; perhaps TRBD1 as D (6 bases). Looked up from germline, CDR1 is SQVTM and CDR2 is ANQGSEA. Trimming shortened V by 0 bases and J by 8 bases, and 7 bases separated the two germline ends. This CDR3 has 12 amino acids. The CDR3 DNA is TGCAGCGTTGAAGATACAGGGGAAAAACTGTTTTTT. Translation: CSVEDTGEKLFF.

This chain connects TRBV10-3 to TRBJ1-1; 8 positions match TRBD1. After removal of 6 bases from V and 4 bases from J, the junction contained 4 bases not matched to a gene. The CDR3 runs to 13 residues. Germline assignment: CDR1 ENHRY and CDR2 SYGVKD. The CDR3 sequence is CAIRTGVSTEAFF. CDR3 in DNA: TGTGCCATCAGGACAGGGGTGAGCACTGAAGCTTTCTTT.

V gene TRBV5-8 combines with J gene TRBJ2-2; 11 nucleotides match TRBD2. CDR1 and CDR2 (germline): SGHTS, YDEGEE. Trimming cost V 3 bases and J 0 bases; bases outside gene matches: 10. The CDR3 is 19 amino acids. Written as DNA, the CDR3 is TGTGCCAGCAGCTACACCGGGACTAGCGGTGTGGCGAACACCGGGGAGCTGTTTTTT. This codes for CASSYTGTSGVANTGELFF.

The CDR3 reads CASSLSQGFSYEQYF. The CDR3 coding sequence is TGTGCCAGCAGCCTTTCTCAGGGGTTCTCCTACGAGCAGTACTTC. The chain uses TRBV7-8 and TRBJ2-7, with D possibly matching TRBD1 (6 bases). The CDR3 has 15 amino acids. From germline, CDR1 is SGHVS and CDR2 FQNEAQ. V dropped 5 bases and J dropped 0 bases, with 14 bases sitting between them.

This chain uses TRBV19 with TRBJ2-1, with D possibly called TRBD1 or TRBD2 (9 bases each). This CDR3 spans 14 amino acids. Germline V lookup: CDR1 LNHDA, CDR2 SQIVND (reference sequence). The V end was cut by 7 bases, the J end by 14 bases, with 24 bases between. The CDR3, as DNA: TGTGCCAGTATGGGACAGGGTCTCGCGGGAGGGAAGTTCTTC. It yields the protein CASMGQGLAGGKFF. The full variable domain, its missing parts supplied by reference TRBV19 and TRBJ2-1, is DGGITQSPKYLFRKEGQNVTLSCEQNLNHDAMYWYRQDPGQGLRLIYYSQIVNDFQKGDIAEGYSVSREKKESFPLTVTSAQKNPTAFYLCASMGQGLAGGKFFGPGTRLTVL.

The V call is TRBV6-5, the J call TRBJ1-6; TRBD1 aligns across 9 bases. CDR1 MNHEY and CDR2 SVGAGI come from the germline V gene. This CDR3 has 15 residues. Unmatched junction bases numbered 8, after V lost 7 bases and J lost 7 bases. In nucleotides, the CDR3 is TGTGCCAGCACCTGGGACAGGGAGGGCAATTCACCCCTCCACTTT. As protein: CASTWDREGNSPLHF.

The rearrangement links TRBV10-3 to TRBJ1-4; no firm D call. The CDR3 covers 14 residues. V was shortened by 3 bases and J by 4 bases, with 9 bases between the two germline ends. CDR1 ENHRY and CDR2 SYGVKD come from the germline V gene. The CDR3 DNA follows: TGTGCCATCAGTGATCCCGGGATTAATGAAAAACTGTTTTTT. This translates into CAISDPGINEKLFF.

This chain uses TRBV7-8 with TRBJ2-5; 7 bases fit TRBD2. This CDR3 spans 15 amino acids. V was clipped by 4 bases and J by 2 bases; unmatched bases: 7. The germline V gene encodes CDR1 SGHVS and CDR2 FQNEAQ. DNA of the CDR3: TGTGCCAGCAGCTCATCGAGGACTAGGCAAGAGACCCAGTACTTC. Its protein is CASSSSRTRQETQYF.

The genes are TRBV7-6 and TRBJ2-3, with D maybe TRBD2 (5 bases). The CDR3 is 15 amino acids. From germline, CDR1 is SGHVS and CDR2 FNYEAQ. Deletions cut 5 bases from V and 8 bases from J, with 20 bases between. The CDR3, as DNA: TGTGCCAGCAGCCCCCCCTCGGGGTTTCTACTTACGCAGTATTTT. It encodes CASSPPSGFLLTQYF.

This chain connects TRBV7-2 to TRBJ2-1; D is undetermined. V was pared by 1 base and J by 2 bases, with 9 bases between. The CDR3 runs 15 residues. Germline values: CDR1 SGHTA, CDR2 FQGNSA. The CDR3 region is CASSLGNIPYNEQFF. The DNA for the CDR3 is TGTGCCAGCAGCTTAGGAAACATCCCCTACAATGAGCAGTTCTTC.

This chain connects TRBV5-1 to TRBJ2-7; maybe TRBD1 (6 bases). Germline-derived CDR1 and CDR2 are SGHRS and YFSETQ. V was pared by 0 bases and J by 3 bases, with 13 bases between. The CDR3 length is 15 residues. CDR3 sequence: CASSLAGNRDYEQYF. CDR3 sequence (DNA): TGCGCCAGCAGCTTGGCAGGTAACAGGGACTACGAGCAGTACTTC.

This chain joins TRBV6-2 or TRBV6-3 and TRBJ2-1, with 14 bases that match TRBD2. Germline CDR1 reads MNHEY; CDR2 reads SVGEGT. This CDR3 region has 20 residues. V lost 5 bases and J lost 6; bases outside the gene matches: 18. As DNA, the CDR3 is TGTGCCAGCAGTCGCCCGGGACTAGCGGGAGTCTATCATGGTGGCAATGAGCAGTTCTTC. The encoded protein is CASSRPGLAGVYHGGNEQFF.